The subject of this entry is one TCR beta chain. This specimen comes from a study of blood T cell repertoires in COVID-19. The CDR3 totals 16 residues. After removal of 1 base from V and 7 bases from J, the junction contained 5 bases not matched to a gene. Germline V lookup: CDR1 LGHNA, CDR2 YSLEER. The assay was immunoSEQ multiplex PCR, and TCRdb's table has in-frame clones only and misses some. The sample contains roughly 99,000 clones, approximately 80% of which appear only once. Sequenced: peripheral blood. This receptor was obtained from a man in his 70s with acute or convalescent COVID-19. The rearrangement uses TRBV4-3 and TRBJ2-1; TRBD2 aligns across 12 bases. The CDR3 coding sequence is TGCGCCAGCAGCCAAGCACAAGGACTAGCGGGGAATGAGCAGTTCTTC. It is translated as CASSQAQGLAGNEQFF.